This entry concerns a single TCR beta chain. What it binds is not known. These data originate in a study of Ad26.COV2.S vaccination and SARS-CoV-2 variants. Overall study results and limits: Spike-specific TCR breadth was greater in vaccine than placebo recipients. Once vaccination had occurred, spike-specific CD8+ and CD4+ T cell responses reportedly showed substantial breadth.

Measured with immunoSEQ multiplex PCR; TCRdb has only the in-frame clones, and not every one. The table has hundreds of thousands of clones, 90% seen once. CDR3 length: 14 residues. Germline CDR1 is MNHEY and CDR2 is SVGEGT. The V gene lost 6 bases and the J gene lost 2 bases, with 14 bases spanning the gap. Treatment defined: around 19 received Ad26.COV2.S at low or high dose, single or two shots; roughly five received placebo; per-sample allocation not given. Sample collection was performed on day 63 after the first vaccine or placebo injection. The clonotype originates from a person between 18 and 65 years old who received the Ad26.COV2.S COVID-19 vaccine or a placebo. This material consisted of peripheral blood, taken in a trial of Ad26.COV2.S vaccine versus placebo. The chain recombines TRBV6-2 or TRBV6-3 with TRBJ2-7, with no clear D. CDR3 nucleotide sequence: TGTGCCAGCAGCTATATTTCCAGAGCCTACGAGCAGTACTTC. Translated, it gives CASSYISRAYEQYF.